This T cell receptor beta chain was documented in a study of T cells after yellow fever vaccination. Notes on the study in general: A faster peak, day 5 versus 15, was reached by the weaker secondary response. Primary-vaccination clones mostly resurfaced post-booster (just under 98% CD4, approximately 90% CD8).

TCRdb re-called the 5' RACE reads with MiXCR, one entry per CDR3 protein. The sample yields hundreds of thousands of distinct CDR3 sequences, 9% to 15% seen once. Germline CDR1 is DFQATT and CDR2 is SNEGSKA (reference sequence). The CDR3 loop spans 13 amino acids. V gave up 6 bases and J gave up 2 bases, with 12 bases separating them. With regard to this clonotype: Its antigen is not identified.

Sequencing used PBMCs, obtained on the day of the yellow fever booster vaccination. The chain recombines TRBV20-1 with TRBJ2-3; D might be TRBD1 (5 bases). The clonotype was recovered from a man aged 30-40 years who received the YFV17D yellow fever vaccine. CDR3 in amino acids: CSAMSRDTDTQYF. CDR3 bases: TGCAGTGCGATGAGCAGGGACACAGATACGCAGTATTTT.